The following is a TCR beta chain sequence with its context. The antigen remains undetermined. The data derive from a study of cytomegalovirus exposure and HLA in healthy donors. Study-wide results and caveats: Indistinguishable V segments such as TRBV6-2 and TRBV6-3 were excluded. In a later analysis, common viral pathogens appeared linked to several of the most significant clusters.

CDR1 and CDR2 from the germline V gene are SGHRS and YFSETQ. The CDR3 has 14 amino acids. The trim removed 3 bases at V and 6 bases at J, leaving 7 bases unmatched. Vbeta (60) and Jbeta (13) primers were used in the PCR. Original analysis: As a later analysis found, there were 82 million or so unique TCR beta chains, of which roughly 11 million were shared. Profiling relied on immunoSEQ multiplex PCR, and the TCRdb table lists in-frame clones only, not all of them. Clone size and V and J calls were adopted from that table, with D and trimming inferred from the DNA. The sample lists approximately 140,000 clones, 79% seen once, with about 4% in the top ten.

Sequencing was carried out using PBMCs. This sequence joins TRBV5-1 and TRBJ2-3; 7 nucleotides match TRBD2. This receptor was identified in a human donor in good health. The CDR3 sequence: CASSSYATSDTQYF. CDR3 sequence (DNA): TGCGCCAGCAGCTCATACGCGACTAGCGATACGCAGTATTTT.